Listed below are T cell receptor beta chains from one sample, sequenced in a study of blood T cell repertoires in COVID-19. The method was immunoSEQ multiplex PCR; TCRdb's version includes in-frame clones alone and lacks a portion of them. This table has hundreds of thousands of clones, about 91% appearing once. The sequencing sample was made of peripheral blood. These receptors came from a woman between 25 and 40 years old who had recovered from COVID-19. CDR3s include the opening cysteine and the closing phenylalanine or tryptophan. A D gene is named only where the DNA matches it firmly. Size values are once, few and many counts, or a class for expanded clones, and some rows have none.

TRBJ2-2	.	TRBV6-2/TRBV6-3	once	TGTGCCAGCAGTTTTGCAGGGATTAACACCGGGGAGCTGTTTTTT	CASSFAGINTGELFF
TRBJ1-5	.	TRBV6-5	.	TGTGCCAGCAGAGCGGACCGAAATCAGCCCCAGCATTTT	CASRADRNQPQHF
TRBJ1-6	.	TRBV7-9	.	TGTGCCAGCAGCTTAGAGGCAGGGGTTAATTCACCCCTCCACTTT	CASSLEAGVNSPLHF
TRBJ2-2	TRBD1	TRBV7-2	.	TGTGCCAGCAGCCCCAGACAGGGGATGATAGCCGGGGAGCTGTTTTTT	CASSPRQGMIAGELFF
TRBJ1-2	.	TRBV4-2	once	TGTGCCAGCAGCCAAGATCTCCGGGATGGCTACACCTTC	CASSQDLRDGYTF
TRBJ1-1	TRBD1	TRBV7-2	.	TGTGCCAGCACCCGGGACAGGGACACCTTCACTGAAGCTTTCTTT	CASTRDRDTFTEAFF
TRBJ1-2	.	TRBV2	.	TGTGCCAGCAGTCCGGACCGGGTGGGGGGTGGCTACACCTTC	CASSPDRVGGGYTF
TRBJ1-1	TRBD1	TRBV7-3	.	TGTGCCAGCAGTCCGACAGGGGAGAACACTGAAGCTTTCTTT	CASSPTGENTEAFF
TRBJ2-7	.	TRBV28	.	TGTGCCAGCAGTTTATGGGTGTCACGGAGCTCCTACGAGCAGTACTTC	CASSLWVSRSSYEQYF
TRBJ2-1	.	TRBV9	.	TGTGCCAGCAGCGTAGACGGGCAGGGGACCTACAATGAGCAGTTCTTC	CASSVDGQGTYNEQFF